This T cell receptor beta chain was recorded in a study of metastatic and nonmetastatic thyroid tumors. MiXCR was used by TCRdb to re-call the PCR reads. The table includes approximately 14,000 clones, roughly 34% detected once. V dropped 5 bases and J dropped 5 bases, with 12 bases sitting between them. Per germline, CDR1 SGHNT and CDR2 YENEEA. This CDR3 comprises 13 residues. Patients had received no treatment of any kind before thyroid surgery. The V call is TRBV11-3, the J call TRBJ2-5, with D possibly called TRBD1 or TRBD2 (6 bases each). This receptor was identified in a male donor with papillary thyroid cancer or a benign thyroid nodule (not recorded which). Some clones in this sample may be carry-over from other donors' samples. Sequencing was performed on tumor tissue. The CDR3, as DNA: TGTGCCAGCAGCCCCCGGAGGGGGGAGACCCAGTACTTC. Its translation: CASSPRRGETQYF.